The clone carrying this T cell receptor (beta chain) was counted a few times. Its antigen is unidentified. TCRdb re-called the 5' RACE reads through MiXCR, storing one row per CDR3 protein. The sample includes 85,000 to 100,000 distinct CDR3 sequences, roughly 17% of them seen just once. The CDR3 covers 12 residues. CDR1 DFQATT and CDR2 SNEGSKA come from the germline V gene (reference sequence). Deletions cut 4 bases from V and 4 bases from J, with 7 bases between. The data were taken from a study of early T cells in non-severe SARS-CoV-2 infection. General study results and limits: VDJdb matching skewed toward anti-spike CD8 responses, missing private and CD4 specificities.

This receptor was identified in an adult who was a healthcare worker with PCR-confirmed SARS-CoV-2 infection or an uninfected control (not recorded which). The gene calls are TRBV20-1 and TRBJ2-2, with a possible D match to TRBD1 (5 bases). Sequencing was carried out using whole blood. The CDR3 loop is CSATDITGELFF. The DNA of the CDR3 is TGCAGTGCTACGGACATCACCGGGGAGCTGTTTTTT.